This T cell receptor beta chain was observed in a study of T cell repertoires in cytomegalovirus infection. Study observations and caveats: Clonotypes of TCR beta that were HLA-C-restricted and CMV-specific dominated the ex vivo response.

TCRdb re-analysed the reads in MiXCR, keeping a single row per CDR3 protein. This table has fewer than 550,000 distinct CDR3 sequences, about 30% appearing once. About this clonotype: Antigen unknown.

V lost 8 bases and J 0 bases, leaving 11 bases between the germline ends. Germline V gene lookup returns CDR1 LNHDA and CDR2 SQIVND (reference sequence). The CDR3 has 14 residues. Specimen: PBMCs. This chain uses TRBV19 with TRBJ1-5; D not resolved. The TCR comes from a human donor in good health (CMV status not recorded). Some clones in this sample may be carry-over from other donors' samples. CDR3 residues: CASLNRASNQPQHF. Here the CDR3 DNA reads TGTGCCAGTCTAAATCGTGCTAGCAATCAGCCCCAGCATTTT.